The source of this TCR beta chain is a study of blood T cell repertoires in COVID-19. Sequencing was performed with immunoSEQ multiplex PCR; in TCRdb, only in-frame clones are kept and a portion is missing. The sample holds about 86,000 clones, more than 75% seen once. CDR3 size: 13 residues. In germline, CDR1 is SNHLY, CDR2 FYNNEI. J lost 4 bases, V lost 10 bases, and 7 bases had no gene match. The gene calls are TRBV2 and TRBJ2-5, with TRBD1 matching 9 bases. This receptor was obtained from a human donor in a cohort sampled during active COVID-19. Sequenced material: peripheral blood. The CDR3 here is CATTPGQGETQYF. The CDR3 DNA reads TGTGCCACGACGCCGGGACAGGGAGAGACCCAGTACTTC.